Listed here are 10 T cell receptor beta chains from one sample, sequenced in a study of glioma-infiltrating T cells. Using RNA template, CDR3s of TCR alpha and beta were amplified with iRepertoire arm-PCR. MiXCR, run by TCRdb on the multiplex PCR reads, gives a single entry per CDR3 protein. This sample yields 170,000 or so distinct CDR3 sequences, of which over 40% are seen a single time; 5.2% belongs to the top ten. The source material was glioma tissue, nonneoplastic brain tissue, or PBMCs (not recorded which). The receptors were gathered from a human donor with low-grade glioma or glioblastoma, undergoing nonglioma brain surgery, or in good health (not recorded which).

This chain connects TRBV15 to TRBJ2-5; weak D call: TRBD2 (5 bases). V was trimmed by 3 bases and J by 2 bases, leaving 10 bases between them. The CDR3 has 14 amino acids. The V gene's germline CDR1 is LNHNV and CDR2 YYDKDF (reference sequence). CDR3: CATSSLARQETQYF. CDR3 DNA sequence: TGTGCCACCAGCAGCTTAGCGCGGCAAGAGACCCAGTACTTC.

This clonotype was seen a handful of times. This sequence joins TRBV5-4 and TRBJ2-3; 9 bases are a match to TRBD2. The CDR3 sequence is 15 residues long. CDR1 is SGHNT and CDR2 is YYREEE in the germline V gene (reference sequence). V lost 5 bases, J lost 0 bases, and 4 bases stayed unmatched. The CDR3, as DNA: TGTGCCAGCAGACCTAGCGGGACTAGCACAGATACGCAGTATTTT. Amino acid sequence: CASRPSGTSTDTQYF.

As for this clonotype: A read error is possible here, since a much larger clone lies one base away. The chain links TRBV10-3 to TRBJ1-2; no reliable D call. Trimming removed 0 bases from V and 8 bases from J, with 10 bases in between. Looked up from germline, CDR1 is ENHRY and CDR2 is SYGVKD. The CDR3 extends over 13 amino acids. The CDR3 sequence: CAISESGKGGYTF. DNA for the CDR3: TGTGCCATCAGTGAGTCTGGAAAGGGCGGCTACACCTTC.

The V gene is TRBV10-3, the J gene TRBJ1-1, with D perhaps matching TRBD1 (5 bases). This CDR3 spans 14 amino acids. The germline V gene has CDR1 ENHRY and CDR2 SYGVKD. Trimming stripped 11 bases from V and 4 bases from J, with 20 bases between. CDR3 sequence reads: CAVDTGTSGTEAFF. CDR3 DNA sequence: TGTGCCGTCGATACGGGGACCTCAGGCACTGAAGCTTTCTTT.

The chain couples TRBV19 to TRBJ2-7; TRBD2 matches 11 bases. Germline V lookup: CDR1 LNHDA, CDR2 SQIVND (reference sequence). There are 18 residues in the CDR3. Trimming cost V 3 bases and J 4 bases; bases outside gene matches: 14. CDR3 region: CASSIAVAGGFIRYEQYF. The CDR3 DNA reads TGTGCCAGTAGTATCGCGGTAGCGGGAGGGTTTATCAGGTACGAGCAGTACTTC.

Points on this clonotype: One end of the junction fails to match germline, which may point to a read error. The chain recombines TRBV7-2 with TRBJ2-3; D call uncertain. CDR3 length: 14 amino acids. CDR1 is SGHTA and CDR2 is FQGNSA in the germline V gene. The CDR3 spells CDSSLRRVTDTQYF. CDR3 nucleotide sequence: TGTGACAGCAGCTTAAGGAGAGTCACAGATACGCAGTATTTT.

This clonotype was detected ten times or more. The chain recombines TRBV6-1 with TRBJ2-5; tentatively, D is TRBD1 or TRBD2 (5 bases each). The germline V and J ends were trimmed by 10 bases and 4 bases, with 19 bases remaining between them. The CDR3 is made up of 14 amino acids. Germline CDR1 is MNHNS and CDR2 is SASEGT. CDR3 DNA: TGTGCCACCCACAAACCCGGGACGGCAGAGACCCAGTACTTC. As protein: CATHKPGTAETQYF.

J is TRBJ2-7 and V is TRBV4-1, with D possibly TRBD2 on 5 matching bases. Germline values: CDR1 MGHRA, CDR2 YSYEKL. The CDR3 length is 14 residues. The V end lost 1 base, the J end lost 5 bases, and 12 bases lay between the germline ends. CDR3: CASSQVRRLDEQYF. CDR3 coding DNA: TGCGCCAGCAGCCAAGTGAGGAGGCTCGACGAGCAGTACTTC.

Concerning this clonotype: This may arise from a read error, as a much more abundant clone is one base away. The J gene is TRBJ2-3, the V gene TRBV3-1, with 11 bases fitting TRBD2. Per the germline V gene, CDR1 is LGHDT and CDR2 is YNNKEL (reference sequence). The CDR3 has 17 amino acids. CDR3 sequence (DNA): TGTGCCAGCACCCAAGGTCTAGCGGGAGGCACAGTGGATACGCAGTATTTT. Its translation is CASTQGLAGGTVDTQYF.

This clonotype was recorded a few times. The J gene is TRBJ2-7, the V gene TRBV29-1, with D tentatively TRBD1 (6 bases). Trimming pared 3 bases from V and 5 bases from J, leaving 11 bases between. The CDR3 has 12 amino acids. Per germline, CDR1 SQVTM and CDR2 ANQGSEA. CDR3 region: CSVDGQFDEQYF. The CDR3 coding sequence is TGCAGCGTTGACGGACAGTTTGACGAGCAGTACTTC.